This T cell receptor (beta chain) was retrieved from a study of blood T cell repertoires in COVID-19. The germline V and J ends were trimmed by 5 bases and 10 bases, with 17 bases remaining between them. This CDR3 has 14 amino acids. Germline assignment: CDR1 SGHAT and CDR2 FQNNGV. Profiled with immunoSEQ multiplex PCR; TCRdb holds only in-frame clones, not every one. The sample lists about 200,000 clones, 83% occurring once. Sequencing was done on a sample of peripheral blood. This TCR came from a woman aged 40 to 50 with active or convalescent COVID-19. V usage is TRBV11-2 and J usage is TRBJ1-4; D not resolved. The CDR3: CASSPIPGQAKLFF. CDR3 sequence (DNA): TGTGCCAGCAGCCCTATACCTGGGCAGGCAAAACTGTTTTTT.